This T cell receptor beta chain stems from a study of blood T cell repertoires in COVID-19 (dated by TCRdb to between 2020 and 2021). Some background on the complete study: Samples covering the acute and convalescent phases of COVID-19 were provided by collaborators in the United States, Italy and Spain. The samples were drawn from the first 160 participants of the ongoing ImmuneRACE study and from some 1,300 subjects provided by 6 global collaborators. A freely available public database, intended as a resource for researchers studying the immune response to SARS-CoV-2, is where the repertoires were released. The sample metadata nearly always contained a de-identified subject ID, COVID-19 status, age in years and sex. Subjects who had been exposed to COVID-19, were actively infected with it, or had recovered from it provided the deeply sampled blood TCRbeta repertoires that made up the dataset. HLA class I and class II types, where available, came from metadata supplied by the sample provider rather than from assay-based typing. The prospective study material was composed of cDNA or gDNA derived from T cells, B-cell-depleted T cells, or PBMCs. Broader findings and caveats from the paper: Clinical and demographic metadata were provided uncurated, with the amount varying by source and participant.

V was cut back by 6 bases and J by 7 bases, leaving a gap of 10 bases between them. Including the terminal cysteine and phenylalanine, the CDR3 comprises 13 residues. Solely the CDR3 DNA is kept, with 39 bases framed from the first base. The collaborating institutions used their own protocols to collect whole blood in K2EDTA tubes. Collaborator samples were shipped for TCRbeta analysis as frozen whole blood, isolated PBMCs, or DNA extracted from either sample type. The immunoSEQ Assay, a bias-controlled multiplex PCR, was used to amplify TCRbeta CDR3 regions from genomic DNA. Turning to the authors' computational methods: Nucleated cell counts per sample were estimated from amplification of reference gene primers within the assay. To quantify the absolute abundance of each unique TCRbeta CDR3 rearrangement, sequence reads were collapsed and filtered. For each sample, productive Simpson clonality was calculated as the square root of Simpson's diversity index over productive rearrangements. Here the immuneACCESS table is served through TCRdb, limited to in-frame sequences with V and J called. Missing clones are a known gap in these copies; in checked studies unresolved V genes cover under half, and the rest lacks a known reason. V, J and clone size were drawn from that table, and D and trimming were deduced from the DNA. The sample profile shows some 150,000 clones; around 75% of them were found once. Clones ranked in the top ten supply around 14% of the sample.

At least ten counts were recorded for this clone. This receptor's antigen is unknown. Nothing much larger sits one base from this clone, and base qualities are not available. The chain is assembled from TRBV12-3 or TRBV12-4 and TRBJ1-6, with no D gene named confidently. The origin of this receptor is a woman of 80 years or more with acute or convalescent COVID-19. Sequencing was carried out using peripheral blood. The CDR3 region: CASSRGGNSPLHF. The sequenced DNA is TGTGCCAGCAGCCGGGGAGGAAATTCACCCCTCCACTTT.